Listed below are T cell receptor beta chains from one sample, sequenced in a study of OX40 agonist ivuxolimab in advanced cancers. Clones were read by immunoSEQ multiplex PCR, and TCRdb kept only the in-frame ones, dropping some. The sample consists of 30,000 to 35,000 clones, 65% to 85% of them appearing once. The sample here was CD4+ or CD8+ T cells sorted from blood, taken in a trial of the OX40 agonist ivuxolimab. The receptor source for this set is an adult with an advanced solid tumor such as melanoma, head and neck, liver or kidney cancer. CDR3s include the opening cysteine and the closing phenylalanine or tryptophan. D genes are given only for firm matches. Clone size is stated in some rows and not others, as once, few, many or a class when expanded.

J gene: TRBJ1-2; clone size: NA; D gene: NA; V gene: TRBV6-1; CDR3 protein: CASRDQGRLSYTF; CDR3 DNA: TGTGCCAGCAGGGACCAGGGAAGGTTGAGCTACACCTTC
J gene: TRBJ1-2; clone size: NA; D gene: NA; V gene: TRBV28; CDR3 protein: CASRDSSNYGYTF; CDR3 DNA: TGTGCCAGCAGGGACAGTTCTAACTATGGCTACACCTTC
J gene: TRBJ1-3; clone size: NA; D gene: NA; V gene: TRBV11-2; CDR3 protein: CASSLGSNTIYF; CDR3 DNA: TGTGCCAGCAGCTTAGGGTCTAACACCATATATTTT
J gene: TRBJ2-7; clone size: NA; D gene: TRBD1; V gene: TRBV6-1; CDR3 protein: CASSLTGADEQYF; CDR3 DNA: TGTGCCAGCAGCTTGACAGGGGCGGACGAGCAGTACTTC
J gene: TRBJ1-3; clone size: NA; D gene: NA; V gene: TRBV7-9; CDR3 protein: CASSPSGTAGNTIYF; CDR3 DNA: TGTGCCAGCAGCCCTTCCGGGACTGCTGGAAACACCATATATTTT
J gene: TRBJ1-1; clone size: NA; D gene: NA; V gene: TRBV28; CDR3 protein: CASSPGTAGTEAFF; CDR3 DNA: TGTGCCAGCAGCCCCGGGACGGCCGGGACTGAAGCTTTCTTT
J gene: TRBJ1-1; clone size: NA; D gene: NA; V gene: TRBV6-1; CDR3 protein: CASSELGVGNTEAFF; CDR3 DNA: TGTGCCAGCAGTGAACTCGGCGTAGGGAACACTGAAGCTTTCTTT
J gene: TRBJ2-1; clone size: NA; D gene: TRBD2; V gene: TRBV28; CDR3 protein: CASSETSGRAPYNEQFF; CDR3 DNA: TGTGCCAGCAGTGAGACTAGCGGGAGGGCCCCCTACAATGAGCAGTTCTTC
J gene: TRBJ2-3; clone size: once; D gene: NA; V gene: TRBV5-6; CDR3 protein: CASSLGLHTDTQYF; CDR3 DNA: TGTGCCAGCAGCTTGGGACTACATACAGATACGCAGTATTTT
J gene: TRBJ2-3; clone size: medium-sized; D gene: NA; V gene: TRBV28; CDR3 protein: CASSPSAGTQYF; CDR3 DNA: TGTGCCAGCAGCCCCTCCGCCGGTACGCAGTATTTT
J gene: TRBJ2-7; clone size: NA; D gene: NA; V gene: TRBV27; CDR3 protein: CASSYQGDEQYF; CDR3 DNA: TGTGCCAGCAGTTACCAGGGAGACGAGCAGTACTTC
J gene: TRBJ2-5; clone size: NA; D gene: NA; V gene: TRBV5-1; CDR3 protein: CASRAGTAGETQYF; CDR3 DNA: TGCGCCAGCAGGGCGGGGACAGCGGGGGAGACCCAGTACTTC
J gene: TRBJ2-5; clone size: NA; D gene: NA; V gene: TRBV5-4; CDR3 protein: CASSLGHRAGGRETQYF; CDR3 DNA: TGTGCCAGCAGTTTGGGCCATAGGGCAGGGGGGAGAGAGACCCAGTACTTC
J gene: TRBJ2-7; clone size: NA; D gene: TRBD2; V gene: TRBV7-3; CDR3 protein: CASSLRGDSYEQYF; CDR3 DNA: TGTGCCAGCAGCCTCCGGGGGGACTCCTACGAGCAGTACTTC
J gene: TRBJ2-7; clone size: NA; D gene: TRBD2; V gene: TRBV7-9; CDR3 protein: CAIRDGGSEQYF; CDR3 DNA: TGTGCAATTCGGGACGGGGGGAGCGAGCAGTACTTC
J gene: TRBJ1-1; clone size: NA; D gene: NA; V gene: TRBV7-9; CDR3 protein: CASSLSQASNTEAFF; CDR3 DNA: TGTGCCAGCAGCTTATCTCAGGCATCGAACACTGAAGCTTTCTTT
J gene: TRBJ1-3; clone size: NA; D gene: NA; V gene: TRBV28; CDR3 protein: CASRPGTVSGNTIYF; CDR3 DNA: TGTGCCAGCAGACCCGGGACGGTCTCTGGAAACACCATATATTTT
J gene: TRBJ1-1; clone size: NA; D gene: NA; V gene: TRBV2; CDR3 protein: CASGQGNTEAFF; CDR3 DNA: TGTGCCAGCGGTCAGGGGAACACTGAAGCTTTCTTT
J gene: TRBJ1-3; clone size: NA; D gene: TRBD1; V gene: TRBV7-9; CDR3 protein: CASSLGQGRNTIYF; CDR3 DNA: TGTGCCAGCAGCTTAGGACAGGGGAGAAACACCATATATTTT
J gene: TRBJ1-2; clone size: NA; D gene: NA; V gene: TRBV7-2; CDR3 protein: CASSSSLINYGYTF; CDR3 DNA: TGTGCCAGCAGCTCCAGCCTCATCAACTATGGCTACACCTTC
J gene: TRBJ2-7; clone size: NA; D gene: TRBD1; V gene: TRBV2; CDR3 protein: CASSRQGGYEQYF; CDR3 DNA: TGTGCCAGCAGTCGACAGGGTGGCTACGAGCAGTACTTC
J gene: TRBJ2-7; clone size: NA; D gene: NA; V gene: TRBV11-2; CDR3 protein: CASSLDREREQYF; CDR3 DNA: TGTGCCAGCAGCTTAGACAGGGAGAGAGAGCAGTACTTC
J gene: TRBJ2-1; clone size: NA; D gene: TRBD2; V gene: TRBV5-4; CDR3 protein: CASILTGGSPDEQFF; CDR3 DNA: TGTGCCAGCATCTTAACGGGAGGGTCCCCCGATGAGCAGTTCTTC
J gene: TRBJ2-7; clone size: once; D gene: TRBD2; V gene: TRBV19; CDR3 protein: CASSMFASGSFSYEQYF; CDR3 DNA: TGTGCCAGTAGTATGTTTGCTAGCGGGAGTTTCTCCTACGAGCAGTACTTC
J gene: TRBJ2-7; clone size: NA; D gene: NA; V gene: TRBV6-5; CDR3 protein: CASSPQDSYEQYF; CDR3 DNA: TGTGCCAGCAGCCCCCAGGACAGCTACGAGCAGTACTTC
J gene: TRBJ1-2; clone size: NA; D gene: NA; V gene: TRBV7-9; CDR3 protein: CASSPAAGNYGYTF; CDR3 DNA: TGTGCCAGCAGCCCGGCCGCAGGAAACTATGGCTACACCTTC
J gene: TRBJ1-3; clone size: few; D gene: NA; V gene: TRBV5-1; CDR3 protein: CASSLNDQSLSSGNTIYF; CDR3 DNA: TGCGCCAGCAGCTTGAACGACCAAAGTCTCAGCTCTGGAAACACCATATATTTT
J gene: TRBJ1-5; clone size: NA; D gene: NA; V gene: TRBV5-6; CDR3 protein: CASSFRGSQPQHF; CDR3 DNA: TGTGCCAGCAGCTTTCGAGGTTCTCAGCCCCAGCATTTT